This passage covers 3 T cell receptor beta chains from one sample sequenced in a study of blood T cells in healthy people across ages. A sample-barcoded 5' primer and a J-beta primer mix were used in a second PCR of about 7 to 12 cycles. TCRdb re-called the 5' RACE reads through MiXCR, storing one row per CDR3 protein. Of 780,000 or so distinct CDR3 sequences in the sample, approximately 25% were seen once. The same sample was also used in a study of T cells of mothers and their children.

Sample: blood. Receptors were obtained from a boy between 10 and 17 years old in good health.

CDR3 sequence reads: CASTRGGDYNEQFF. CDR3 DNA: TGTGCCAGCACCCGAGGGGGGGACTACAATGAGCAGTTCTTC. This chain connects TRBV5-8 to TRBJ2-1; maybe TRBD2 (7 bases). Germline-derived CDR1 and CDR2 are SGHTS and YDEGEE. Trimming removed 6 bases from V and 3 bases from J, with 13 bases in between. The CDR3 is 14 residues long.

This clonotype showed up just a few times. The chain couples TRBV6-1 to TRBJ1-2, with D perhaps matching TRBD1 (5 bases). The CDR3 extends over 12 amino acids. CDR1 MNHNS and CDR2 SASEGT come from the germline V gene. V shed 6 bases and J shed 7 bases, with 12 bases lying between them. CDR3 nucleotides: TGTGCCAGCAGGGGATCAGGGCCTGGCTACACCTTC. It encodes CASRGSGPGYTF.

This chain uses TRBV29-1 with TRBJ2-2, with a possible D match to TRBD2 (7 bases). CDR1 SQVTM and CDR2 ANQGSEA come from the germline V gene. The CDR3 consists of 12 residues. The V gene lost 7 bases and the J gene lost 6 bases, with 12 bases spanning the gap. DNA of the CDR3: TGCAGCGGGGAGGGGGGAGCCGGGGAGCTGTTTTTT. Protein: CSGEGGAGELFF.